This T cell receptor beta chain was sequenced during a study of siplizumab effects on memory and regulatory T cells. Profiled with immunoSEQ multiplex PCR; TCRdb holds only in-frame clones, not every one. In the table there are roughly 92,000 clones, approximately 95% of which are singletons. Looked up from germline, CDR1 is SGHRS and CDR2 is YFSETQ. With 5 bases removed from V and 1 base from J, the gap between germline ends came to 14 bases. The CDR3 consists of 15 residues. Overall study results and limits: Naive T cells appeared more varied than memory cells and looked like key alloresponse contributors.

On this clone itself: Its antigen is not identified.

The source material was non-Treg CD4+ T cells sorted from blood. J is TRBJ2-3 and V is TRBV5-1; the D gene could be TRBD1 or TRBD2 (6 bases each). The sequence was obtained from a human donor in good health. Here the CDR3 DNA reads TGCGCCAGCAGGTCCTCGGGGGCCCGCACAGATACGCAGTATTTT. Translated, it gives CASRSSGARTDTQYF.